This record concerns one T cell receptor beta chain sequence. This CDR3 has 17 amino acids. Germline V gene sequence: CDR1 MDHEN, CDR2 SYDVKM. The V and J ends lost 6 bases and 9 bases, in that order; junction bases with no gene match: 16. The source of the sample is a study of blood T cell repertoires in COVID-19. The overall study: Material from acute and convalescent COVID-19 was sourced from the United States, Italy and Spain.

In the original analysis: Estimates of nucleated cell counts were drawn from the amplification of reference gene primers. Sequencing used immunoSEQ multiplex PCR; TCRdb keeps in-frame clones, though not all of them. V, J and clone size were drawn from that table, and D and trimming were deduced from the DNA. The sample holds 240,000 or so clones, about nine tenths seen once. The sequence derives from a man between 60 and 75 years old with acute or convalescent COVID-19. Sequenced: peripheral blood. The V gene is TRBV28, the J gene TRBJ2-1; 11 nucleotides align to TRBD2. The CDR3 reads CASRELAGGPGSTEQFF. The CDR3 nucleotides are TGTGCCAGCAGAGAATTAGCGGGAGGGCCTGGTTCTACTGAGCAGTTCTTC.